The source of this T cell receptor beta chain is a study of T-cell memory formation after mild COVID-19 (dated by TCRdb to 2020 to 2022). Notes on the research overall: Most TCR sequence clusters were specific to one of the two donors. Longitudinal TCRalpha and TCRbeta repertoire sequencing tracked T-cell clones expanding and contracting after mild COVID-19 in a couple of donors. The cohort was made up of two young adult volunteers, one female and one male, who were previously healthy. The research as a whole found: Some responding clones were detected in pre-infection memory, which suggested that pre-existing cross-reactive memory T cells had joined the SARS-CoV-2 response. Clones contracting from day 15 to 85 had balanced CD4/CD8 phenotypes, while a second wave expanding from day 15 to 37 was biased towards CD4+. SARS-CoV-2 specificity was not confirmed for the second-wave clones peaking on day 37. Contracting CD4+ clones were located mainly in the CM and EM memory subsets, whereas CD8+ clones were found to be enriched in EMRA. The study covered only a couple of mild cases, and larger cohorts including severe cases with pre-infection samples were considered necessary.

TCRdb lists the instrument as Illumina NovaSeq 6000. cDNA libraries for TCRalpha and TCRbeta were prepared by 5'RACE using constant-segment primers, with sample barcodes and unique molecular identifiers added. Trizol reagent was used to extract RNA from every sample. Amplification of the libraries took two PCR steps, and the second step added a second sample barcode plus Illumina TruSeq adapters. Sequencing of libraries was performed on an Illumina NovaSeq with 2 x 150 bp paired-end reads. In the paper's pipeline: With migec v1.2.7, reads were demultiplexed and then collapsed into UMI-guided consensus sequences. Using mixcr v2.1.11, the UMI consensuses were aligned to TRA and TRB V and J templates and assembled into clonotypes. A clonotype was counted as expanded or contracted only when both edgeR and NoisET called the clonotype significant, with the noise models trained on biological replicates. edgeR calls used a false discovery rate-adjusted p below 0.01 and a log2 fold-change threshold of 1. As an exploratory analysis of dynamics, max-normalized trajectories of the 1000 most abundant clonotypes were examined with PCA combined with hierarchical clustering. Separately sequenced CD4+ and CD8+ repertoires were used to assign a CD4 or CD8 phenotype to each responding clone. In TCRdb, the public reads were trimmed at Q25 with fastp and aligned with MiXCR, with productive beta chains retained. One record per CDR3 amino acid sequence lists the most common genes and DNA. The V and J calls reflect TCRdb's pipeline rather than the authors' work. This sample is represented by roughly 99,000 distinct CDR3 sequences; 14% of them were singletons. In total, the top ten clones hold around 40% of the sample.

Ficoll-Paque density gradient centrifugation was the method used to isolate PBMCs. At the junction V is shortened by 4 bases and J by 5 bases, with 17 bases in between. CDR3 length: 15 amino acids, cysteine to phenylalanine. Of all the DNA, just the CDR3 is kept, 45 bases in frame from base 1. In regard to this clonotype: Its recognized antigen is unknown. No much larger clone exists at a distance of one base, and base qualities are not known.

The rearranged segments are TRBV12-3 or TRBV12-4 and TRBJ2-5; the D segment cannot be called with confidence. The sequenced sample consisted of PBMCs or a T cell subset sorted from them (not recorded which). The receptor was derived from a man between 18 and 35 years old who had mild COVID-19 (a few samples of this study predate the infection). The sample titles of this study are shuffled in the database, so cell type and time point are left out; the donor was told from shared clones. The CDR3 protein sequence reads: CASSYPGPLGETQYF. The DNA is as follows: TGTGCCAGCAGTTATCCCGGGCCTTTAGGGGAGACCCAGTACTTC.